This T cell receptor (beta chain) was sequenced during a study of neurological immune-mediated disorders. General study results and limits: The multiple sclerosis repertoire cluster was not associated with any clinical or MRI feature.

Over 160 million TCR-beta sequences from 15-18 subjects came from every sequencing run. TCRdb reprocessed the 5' RACE reads with MiXCR, giving one entry per CDR3 protein. The profile shows about 70,000 distinct CDR3 sequences, 4.5% to 5.5% of them singletons. This clonotype was detected ten times or more. What it recognizes is unknown. Germline V CDR1 and CDR2: MGHRA, YSYEKL. CDR3 size: 19 residues. V lost 3 bases, J lost 5 bases, and 14 bases stayed unmatched. Sequencing input: PBMCs. The genes are TRBV4-1 and TRBJ2-2, with TRBD2 matching 11 bases. This sequence originates from a woman in her seventies with multiple sclerosis. CDR3 bases: TGCGCCAGCAGCCAGAAGGGGTGGGGACTAGCGGAAAATACCGGGGAGCTGTTTTTT. Its protein product is CASSQKGWGLAENTGELFF.